The T cell receptor (beta chain) under discussion was sequenced for a study of control samples from healthy donors and cancer patients. CDR3 length: 13 residues. Germline lookup yields CDR1 SEHNR and CDR2 FQNEAQ (reference sequence). Trimming took off 5 bases at V and 2 bases at J, with 10 bases between the two ends. The data were produced by immunoSEQ multiplex PCR, yet TCRdb's version contains in-frame clones alone and is incomplete. The sample consists of about 130,000 clones, 90% of them appearing once. This sequence originates from a man between 18 and 35 years old in good health. The sequencing input was blood. The chain joins TRBV7-9 to TRBJ2-7; D might be TRBD1 (6 bases). CDR3 region: CASSPTGTYEQYV. In nucleotides, the CDR3 is TGTGCCAGCAGCCCGACAGGCACCTACGAGCAGTACGTC.